What follows is one T cell receptor beta chain and its context. The antigen it binds to is not known. The record has no base qualities; no much larger clone is one base away. This record belongs to a study of blood T cell repertoires in COVID-19 (dated by TCRdb to 2020 to 2021). For the study in its entirety: The collaborator samples originated in the United States, Italy and Spain and spanned the acute and convalescent phases of COVID-19. The prospective study material was composed of cDNA or gDNA derived from T cells, B-cell-depleted T cells, or PBMCs. Subjects who had been exposed to COVID-19, were actively infected with it, or had recovered from it provided the deeply sampled blood TCRbeta repertoires that made up the dataset. A freely available public database, intended as a resource for researchers studying the immune response to SARS-CoV-2, is where the repertoires were released. The samples were drawn from the first 160 participants of the ongoing ImmuneRACE study and from 1,254 subjects provided by 6 global collaborators. Sample metadata almost always included a de-identified subject ID, COVID-19 status, age in years and sex. Where HLA class I and class II types were available, the types were taken from metadata supplied by the sample provider, not from assay-based typing. The research as a whole found: Clinical and demographic metadata were provided uncurated, with the amount varying by source and participant.

TCRbeta CDR3 regions were amplified from genomic DNA by means of the immunoSEQ Assay, a bias-controlled multiplex PCR. For the original study's pipeline: Nucleated cell counts per sample were estimated from amplification of reference gene primers within the assay. To quantify the absolute abundance of each unique TCRbeta CDR3 rearrangement, sequence reads were collapsed and filtered. For each sample, productive Simpson clonality was calculated by taking the square root of Simpson's diversity index across productive rearrangements. The source is immuneACCESS, and TCRdb retained only in-frame sequences with V and J called. Part of the clones is not carried over; for the studies checked, unresolved V genes explain less than half of this, and the remainder is unexplained. The V and J calls and clone size come from that table; D and trimming were worked out from the DNA. The sample table records more than 95,000 clones; approximately 85% of these occur just once. Approximately 3.5% of the sample is held by the ten biggest clonotypes.

The CDR1 and CDR2 encoded by the germline V gene (reference sequence) are LNHDA and SQIVND. Germline trimming amounts to 6 bases on V and 3 bases on J, with 11 as the count of junction bases outside the gene matches. Counted from cysteine to phenylalanine, this CDR3 has 17 amino acids. The retained sequence is limited to the CDR3, 51 bases, with the frame set at the first base. At one collaborating source in Seattle, patients were enrolled during active infection and were followed longitudinally through the course of disease. Collaborating institutions collected whole blood in K2EDTA tubes following their own protocols. Collaborator samples were shipped for TCRbeta analysis as frozen whole blood, isolated PBMCs, or DNA extracted from either sample type.

The sequenced sample was peripheral blood. This receptor was identified in an elderly woman with COVID-19, enrolled during active disease. Recombination connected TRBV19 to TRBJ2-4; the junction holds 10 bases that match TRBD2. The CDR3 is CASSISGTSAGKNIQYF. The nucleotide sequence reads TGTGCCAGTAGCATATCCGGGACTAGCGCTGGCAAAAACATTCAGTACTTC.